The 9 T cell receptor beta chains in this list originate from one sample, sequenced in a study of blood T cell repertoires in COVID-19. Libraries were prepared by immunoSEQ multiplex PCR; TCRdb keeps only in-frame clonotypes and omits some of them. The profile covers about 25,000 clones, with around 90% appearing a single time and 4.9% taken by the ten largest. Sequencing was carried out using peripheral blood. These receptors came from a man between 65 and 85 years old with active COVID-19.

The rearrangement joins TRBV5-1 to TRBJ1-1; perhaps TRBD1 as D (5 bases). Trimming stripped 3 bases from V and 1 base from J, with 13 bases between. Looked up from germline, CDR1 is SGHRS and CDR2 is YFSETQ. The CDR3 totals 15 residues. The CDR3: CASSSLAGGNTEAFF. CDR3 nucleotides: TGCGCCAGCAGCTCCCTGGCGGGGGGGAACACTGAAGCTTTCTTT.

This chain uses TRBV5-1 with TRBJ2-7; 10 nucleotides align to TRBD1. Germline CDR1 and CDR2: SGHRS and YFSETQ. J was trimmed by 6 bases and V by 4 bases; bases with no gene match: 10. The CDR3 has 15 amino acids. Here the CDR3 reads CASSTMGQGSLEQYF. CDR3 in DNA: TGCGCCAGCAGCACCATGGGACAGGGGTCCCTCGAGCAGTACTTC.

The DNA of the CDR3 is TGTGCCAGCAGCCAAGAACGGGGGAGTCTATACAATGAGCAGTTCTTC. As protein: CASSQERGSLYNEQFF. The rearrangement joins TRBV4-2 to TRBJ2-1; D might be TRBD2 (6 bases). With 0 bases removed from V and 4 bases from J, the gap between germline ends came to 13 bases. This CDR3 is 16 amino acids long. Germline values: CDR1 LGHNA, CDR2 YNFKEQ.

The V gene is TRBV29-1, the J gene TRBJ1-4, with D possibly TRBD1 on 6 matching bases. V was pared by 8 bases and J by 4 bases, with 14 bases between. CDR3 length equals 13 residues. Per germline, CDR1 SQVTM and CDR2 ANQGSEA. The DNA of the CDR3 is TGCAGCCCCCGAGACAGGAGTAATGAAAAACTGTTTTTT. As protein: CSPRDRSNEKLFF.

CDR3 loop: CASGLAGQQETQYF. The CDR3 nucleotides are TGTGCTAGTGGTTTGGCTGGACAGCAAGAGACCCAGTACTTC. The chain has TRBV12-5 and TRBJ2-5; weak D call: TRBD1 (6 bases). This CDR3 has 14 residues. V lost 1 base and J lost 2, with 8 bases in between. The germline V gene has CDR1 LGHNT and CDR2 FRNRAP.

The V call is TRBV6-5, the J call TRBJ1-1; D is possibly TRBD1 (5 bases). Germline CDR1 reads MNHEY; CDR2 reads SVGAGI. V shed 7 bases and J shed 4 bases, with 19 bases lying between them. The CDR3 is 15 amino acids. The CDR3 loop is CASNRVAGPSTEAFF. In DNA form, the CDR3 reads TGTGCCAGCAATAGGGTCGCAGGGCCCAGCACTGAAGCTTTCTTT.

The chain carries TRBV19 and TRBJ1-5, with TRBD1 matching over 8 bases. V trimming: 5 bases; J trimming: 2 bases; junction bases outside the gene matches: 11. The germline gives CDR1 LNHDA, CDR2 SQIVND (reference sequence). The CDR3 totals 17 residues. Written as DNA, the CDR3 is TGTGCCAGTAGTTCGGTCAGGGGGCGCGGGGGCAATCAGCCCCAGCATTTT. Its translation is CASSSVRGRGGNQPQHF.

The chain carries TRBV27 and TRBJ1-4; TRBD1 is a possible D gene (6 bases). Looked up from germline, CDR1 is MNHEY and CDR2 is SMNVEV (reference sequence). Trimming took off 6 bases at V and 0 bases at J, with 26 bases between the two ends. The CDR3 extends over 20 amino acids. The CDR3 reads CASSGPDRSGIRTTNEKLFF. DNA for the CDR3: TGTGCCAGCAGCGGGCCCGACAGGTCCGGGATTAGGACAACTAATGAAAAACTGTTTTTT.

The rearrangement uses TRBV3-1 (or the pseudogene TRBV3-2) and TRBJ2-5; TRBD1 aligns across 7 bases. V trimming: 2 bases; J trimming: 2 bases; junction bases outside the gene matches: 2. CDR3 length equals 14 residues. Per the germline V gene, CDR1 is LGHDT and CDR2 is YNNKEL (reference sequence). CDR3 sequence: CASSQRDRQETQYF. The CDR3 DNA follows: TGTGCCAGCAGCCAAAGGGACAGACAAGAGACCCAGTACTTC.